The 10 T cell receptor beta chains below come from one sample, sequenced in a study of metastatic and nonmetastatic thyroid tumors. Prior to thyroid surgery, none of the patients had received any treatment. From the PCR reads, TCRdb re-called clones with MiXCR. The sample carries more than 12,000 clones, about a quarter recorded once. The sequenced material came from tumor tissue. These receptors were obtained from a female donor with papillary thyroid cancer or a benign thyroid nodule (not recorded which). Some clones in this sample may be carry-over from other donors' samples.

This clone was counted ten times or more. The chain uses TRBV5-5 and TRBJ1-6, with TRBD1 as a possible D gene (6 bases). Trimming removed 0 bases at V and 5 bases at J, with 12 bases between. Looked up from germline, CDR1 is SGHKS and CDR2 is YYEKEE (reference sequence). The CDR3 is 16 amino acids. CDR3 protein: CASSLVAGANNSPLHF. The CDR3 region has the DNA TGTGCCAGCAGCTTGGTAGCAGGGGCGAATAATTCACCCCTCCACTTT.

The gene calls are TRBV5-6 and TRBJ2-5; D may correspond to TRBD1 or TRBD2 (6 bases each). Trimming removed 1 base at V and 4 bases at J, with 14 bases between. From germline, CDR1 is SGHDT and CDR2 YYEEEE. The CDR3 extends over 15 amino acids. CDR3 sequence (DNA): TGTGCCAGCAGCTTGCTGGGCAGGGGAGGAGAGACCCAGTACTTC. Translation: CASSLLGRGGETQYF.

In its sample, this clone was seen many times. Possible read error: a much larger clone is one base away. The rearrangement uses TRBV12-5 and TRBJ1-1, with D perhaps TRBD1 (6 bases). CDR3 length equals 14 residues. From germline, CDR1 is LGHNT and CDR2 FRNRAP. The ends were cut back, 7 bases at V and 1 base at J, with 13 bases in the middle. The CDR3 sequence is CASDPGQGNTEAFF. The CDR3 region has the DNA TGTGCTAGTGATCCGGGACAAGGGAACACTGAAGCTTTCTTT.

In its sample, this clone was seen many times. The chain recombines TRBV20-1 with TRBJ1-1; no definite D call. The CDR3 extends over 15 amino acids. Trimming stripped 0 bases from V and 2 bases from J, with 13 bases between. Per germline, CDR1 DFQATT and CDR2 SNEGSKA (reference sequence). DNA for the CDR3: TGCAGTGCTAGAGAGACAAGGGTCGAAAACACTGAAGCTTTCTTT. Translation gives CSARETRVENTEAFF.

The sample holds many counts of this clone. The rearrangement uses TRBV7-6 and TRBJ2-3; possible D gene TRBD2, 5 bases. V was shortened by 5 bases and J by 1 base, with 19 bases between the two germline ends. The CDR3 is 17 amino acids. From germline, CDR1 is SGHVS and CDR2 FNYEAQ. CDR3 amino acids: CASSPSSAAGGTDTQYF. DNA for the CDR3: TGTGCCAGCAGCCCGTCCTCGGCGGCGGGCGGCACAGATACGCAGTATTTT.

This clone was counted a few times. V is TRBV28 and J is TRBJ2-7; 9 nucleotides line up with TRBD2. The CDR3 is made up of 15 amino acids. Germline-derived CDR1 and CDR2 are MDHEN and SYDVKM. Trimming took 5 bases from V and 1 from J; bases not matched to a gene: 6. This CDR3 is CASSLAAGGSYEQYF. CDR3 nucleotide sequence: TGTGCCAGCAGTCTGGCAGCGGGAGGTTCCTACGAGCAGTACTTC.

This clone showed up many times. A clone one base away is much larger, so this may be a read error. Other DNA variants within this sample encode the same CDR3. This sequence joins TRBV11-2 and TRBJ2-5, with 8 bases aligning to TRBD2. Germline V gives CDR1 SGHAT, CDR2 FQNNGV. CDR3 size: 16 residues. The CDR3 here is CASSLGVTSGQETQYF. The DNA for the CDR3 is TGCGCCAGCAGCTTAGGGGTTACTAGCGGACAAGAGACCCAGTACTTC. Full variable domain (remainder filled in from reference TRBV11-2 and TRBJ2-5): EAGVAQSPRYKIIEKRQSVAFWCNPISGHATLYWYQQILGQGPKLLIQFQNNGVVDDSQLPKDRFSAERLKGVDSTLKIQPAKLEDSAVYLCASSLGVTSGQETQYFGPGTRLLVL.

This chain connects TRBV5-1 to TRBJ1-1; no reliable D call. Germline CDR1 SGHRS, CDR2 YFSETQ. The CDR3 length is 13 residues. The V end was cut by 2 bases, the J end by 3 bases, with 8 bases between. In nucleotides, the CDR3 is TGCGCCAGCAGCTTACCGGAGTACACTGAAGCTTTCTTT. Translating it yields CASSLPEYTEAFF.

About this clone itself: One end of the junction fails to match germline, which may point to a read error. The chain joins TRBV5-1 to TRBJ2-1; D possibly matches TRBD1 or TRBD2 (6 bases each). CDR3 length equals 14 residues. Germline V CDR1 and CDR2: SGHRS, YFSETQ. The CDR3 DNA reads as TGCGCCAGCAGCGACCCGACAGGCGGGGATGATCAGTTCTTC. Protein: CASSDPTGGDDQFF.

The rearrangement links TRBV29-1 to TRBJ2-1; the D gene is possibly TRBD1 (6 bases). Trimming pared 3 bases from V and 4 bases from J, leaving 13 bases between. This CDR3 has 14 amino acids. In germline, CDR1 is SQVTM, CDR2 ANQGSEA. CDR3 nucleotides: TGCAGCGTTGATGGGGGCTACGTTTACAATGAGCAGTTCTTC. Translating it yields CSVDGGYVYNEQFF.